A selection of T cell receptor beta chains follows, all from one sample in a study of OX40 agonist ivuxolimab in advanced cancers. Method: immunoSEQ multiplex PCR; TCRdb's copy keeps in-frame clones and lacks some. The sample holds over 15,000 clones, 90% seen once. Sequenced here: CD4+ or CD8+ T cells sorted from blood, sampled in a trial of the OX40 agonist ivuxolimab. The receptor set was obtained from an adult with an advanced solid tumor such as melanoma, head and neck, liver or kidney cancer. Each CDR3 is given with its conserved first and last residue. A D gene is named only where the DNA matches it firmly. The size entry is marked missing in some rows and otherwise reads once, few, many or a size class.

abundance: medium-sized; v_gene: TRBV27; d_gene: NA; j_gene: TRBJ2-2; CDR3aa: CASSLLAGELFF; CDR3nt: TGTGCCAGCAGTTTATTGGCCGGGGAGCTGTTTTTT
abundance: NA; v_gene: TRBV5-4; d_gene: TRBD2; j_gene: TRBJ2-1; CDR3aa: CASSVGGDSYNEQFF; CDR3nt: TGTGCCAGCAGCGTGGGGGGGGACTCCTACAATGAGCAGTTCTTC
abundance: NA; v_gene: TRBV7-9; d_gene: NA; j_gene: TRBJ2-1; CDR3aa: CASSLAPGTISYNEQFF; CDR3nt: TGTGCCAGCAGCTTAGCCCCCGGGACAATCTCCTACAATGAGCAGTTCTTC
abundance: NA; v_gene: TRBV2; d_gene: TRBD1; j_gene: TRBJ2-3; CDR3aa: CASSASGTVSTDTQYF; CDR3nt: TGTGCCAGCAGTGCTTCCGGGACAGTAAGCACAGATACGCAGTATTTT
abundance: NA; v_gene: TRBV27; d_gene: TRBD2; j_gene: TRBJ2-7; CDR3aa: CASSLYPPTSGDSYEQYF; CDR3nt: TGTGCCAGCAGTTTATACCCCCCGACTAGCGGGGACTCCTACGAGCAGTACTTC
abundance: NA; v_gene: TRBV27; d_gene: TRBD1; j_gene: TRBJ1-2; CDR3aa: CASGYTGTGHYGYTF; CDR3nt: TGTGCCAGCGGATATACCGGGACAGGACACTATGGCTACACCTTC
abundance: NA; v_gene: TRBV27; d_gene: NA; j_gene: TRBJ1-1; CDR3aa: CASSPLFMNTEAFF; CDR3nt: TGTGCCAGCAGTCCACTATTTATGAACACTGAAGCTTTCTTT
abundance: NA; v_gene: TRBV5-1; d_gene: TRBD2; j_gene: TRBJ2-1; CDR3aa: CASSWGLAEHYNEQFF; CDR3nt: TGCGCCAGCAGCTGGGGACTAGCGGAGCACTACAATGAGCAGTTCTTC
abundance: NA; v_gene: TRBV11-2; d_gene: NA; j_gene: TRBJ2-1; CDR3aa: CASSFLRVDEQFF; CDR3nt: TGTGCCAGCAGCTTCCTTAGGGTTGATGAGCAGTTCTTC
abundance: NA; v_gene: TRBV28; d_gene: NA; j_gene: TRBJ2-7; CDR3aa: CASSLGYEQYF; CDR3nt: TGTGCCAGCAGTCTTGGATACGAGCAGTACTTC
abundance: NA; v_gene: TRBV19; d_gene: NA; j_gene: TRBJ2-7; CDR3aa: CASSIGPTPYEQYF; CDR3nt: TGTGCCAGTAGTATTGGGCCAACCCCCTACGAGCAGTACTTC
abundance: NA; v_gene: TRBV28; d_gene: NA; j_gene: TRBJ2-2; CDR3aa: CASSPLPGELFF; CDR3nt: TGTGCCAGCAGCCCACTCCCCGGGGAGCTGTTTTTT
abundance: once; v_gene: TRBV11-2; d_gene: NA; j_gene: TRBJ2-3; CDR3aa: CASTSKSLPDTQYF; CDR3nt: TGTGCCAGCACGTCCAAGAGCCTCCCAGATACGCAGTATTTT
abundance: NA; v_gene: TRBV11-2; d_gene: TRBD2; j_gene: TRBJ2-5; CDR3aa: CAVGGTSVYQETQYF; CDR3nt: TGTGCCGTAGGCGGGACTAGCGTATACCAAGAGACCCAGTACTTC
abundance: NA; v_gene: TRBV19; d_gene: NA; j_gene: TRBJ2-7; CDR3aa: CASSINSPYEQYF; CDR3nt: TGTGCCAGTAGTATAAACAGCCCCTACGAGCAGTACTTC
abundance: NA; v_gene: TRBV19; d_gene: NA; j_gene: TRBJ2-1; CDR3aa: CASSMSTYNEQFF; CDR3nt: TGTGCCAGTAGTATGAGTACGTACAATGAGCAGTTCTTC
abundance: NA; v_gene: TRBV27; d_gene: TRBD2; j_gene: TRBJ2-4; CDR3aa: CASSLSLAGGPVGNIQYF; CDR3nt: TGTGCCAGCAGTTTATCACTAGCGGGAGGCCCAGTGGGAAACATTCAGTACTTC
abundance: NA; v_gene: TRBV12-5; d_gene: NA; j_gene: TRBJ2-1; CDR3aa: CASGLNPLGNEQFF; CDR3nt: TGTGCTAGTGGTTTGAACCCTCTAGGCAATGAGCAGTTCTTC
abundance: NA; v_gene: TRBV10-2; d_gene: NA; j_gene: TRBJ1-5; CDR3aa: CASGDPASIQPQHF; CDR3nt: TGCGCCAGCGGAGACCCGGCTTCCATTCAGCCCCAGCATTTT
abundance: NA; v_gene: TRBV29-1; d_gene: TRBD1; j_gene: TRBJ2-7; CDR3aa: CSVGQGLYEQYF; CDR3nt: TGCAGCGTCGGACAGGGGCTATACGAGCAGTACTTC
abundance: NA; v_gene: TRBV30; d_gene: TRBD2; j_gene: TRBJ2-5; CDR3aa: CAWSGSWTATSGRPETQYF; CDR3nt: TGTGCCTGGAGTGGGTCATGGACAGCCACTAGCGGGAGGCCAGAGACCCAGTACTTC
abundance: NA; v_gene: TRBV19; d_gene: NA; j_gene: TRBJ1-1; CDR3aa: CASSWGAWTEAFF; CDR3nt: TGTGCCAGTAGTTGGGGGGCGTGGACTGAAGCTTTCTTT
abundance: NA; v_gene: TRBV2; d_gene: TRBD2; j_gene: TRBJ2-1; CDR3aa: CASISTSGIYNEQFF; CDR3nt: TGTGCCAGCATTTCGACTAGCGGTATTTACAATGAGCAGTTCTTC